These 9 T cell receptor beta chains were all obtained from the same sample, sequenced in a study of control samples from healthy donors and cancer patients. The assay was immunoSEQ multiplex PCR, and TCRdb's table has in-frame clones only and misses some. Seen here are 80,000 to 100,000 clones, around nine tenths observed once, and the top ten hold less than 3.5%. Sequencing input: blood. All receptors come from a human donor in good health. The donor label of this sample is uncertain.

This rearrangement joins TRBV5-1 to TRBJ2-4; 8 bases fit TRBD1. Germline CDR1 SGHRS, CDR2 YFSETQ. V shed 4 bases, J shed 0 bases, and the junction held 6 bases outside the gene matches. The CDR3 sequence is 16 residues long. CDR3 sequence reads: CASSHGQGLAKNIQYF. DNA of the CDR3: TGCGCCAGCAGCCACGGACAGGGACTAGCCAAAAACATTCAGTACTTC.

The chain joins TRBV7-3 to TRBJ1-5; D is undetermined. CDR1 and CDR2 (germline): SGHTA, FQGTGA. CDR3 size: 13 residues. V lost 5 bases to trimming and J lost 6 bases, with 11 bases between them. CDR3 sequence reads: CASSLDFSQPQHF. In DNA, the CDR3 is TGTGCCAGCAGCCTTGACTTTAGTCAGCCCCAGCATTTT.

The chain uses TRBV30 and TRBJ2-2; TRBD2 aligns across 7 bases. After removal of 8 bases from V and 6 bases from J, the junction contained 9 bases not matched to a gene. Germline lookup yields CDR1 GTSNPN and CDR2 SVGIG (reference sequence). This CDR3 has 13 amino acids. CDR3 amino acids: CARGEGMAGELFF. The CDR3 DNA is TGTGCCCGGGGGGAGGGTATGGCCGGGGAGCTGTTTTTT.

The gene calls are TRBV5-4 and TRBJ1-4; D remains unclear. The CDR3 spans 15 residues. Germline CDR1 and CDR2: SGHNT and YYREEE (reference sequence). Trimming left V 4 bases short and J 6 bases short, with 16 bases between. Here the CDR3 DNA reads TGTGCCAGCAGCCCTCGGCGTCCGGTCGATGAAAAACTGTTTTTT. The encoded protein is CASSPRRPVDEKLFF.

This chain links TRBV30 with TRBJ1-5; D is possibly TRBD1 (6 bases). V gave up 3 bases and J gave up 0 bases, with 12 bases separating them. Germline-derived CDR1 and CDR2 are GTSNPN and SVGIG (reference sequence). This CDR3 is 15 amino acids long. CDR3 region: CAWRPQGYSNQPQHF. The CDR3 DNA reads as TGTGCCTGGAGGCCTCAGGGGTATAGCAATCAGCCCCAGCATTTT.

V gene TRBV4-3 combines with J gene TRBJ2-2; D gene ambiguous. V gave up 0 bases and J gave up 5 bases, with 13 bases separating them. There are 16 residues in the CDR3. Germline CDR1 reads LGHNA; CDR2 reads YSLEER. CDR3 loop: CASSQDPQIPTGELFF. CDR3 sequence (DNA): TGCGCCAGCAGCCAAGATCCCCAGATACCGACCGGGGAGCTGTTTTTT.

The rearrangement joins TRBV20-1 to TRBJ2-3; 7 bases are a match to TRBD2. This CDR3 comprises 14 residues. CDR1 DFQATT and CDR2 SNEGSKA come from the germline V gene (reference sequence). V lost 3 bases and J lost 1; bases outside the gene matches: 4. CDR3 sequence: CSASALAGTDTQYF. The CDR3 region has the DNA TGCAGTGCTAGTGCTCTAGCGGGCACAGATACGCAGTATTTT.

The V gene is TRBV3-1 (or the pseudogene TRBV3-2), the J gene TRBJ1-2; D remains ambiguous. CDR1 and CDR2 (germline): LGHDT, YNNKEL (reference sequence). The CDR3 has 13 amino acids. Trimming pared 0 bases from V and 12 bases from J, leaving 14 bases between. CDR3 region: CASSQDPLGGDTF. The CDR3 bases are TGTGCCAGCAGCCAAGATCCTCTTGGTGGGGACACCTTC.

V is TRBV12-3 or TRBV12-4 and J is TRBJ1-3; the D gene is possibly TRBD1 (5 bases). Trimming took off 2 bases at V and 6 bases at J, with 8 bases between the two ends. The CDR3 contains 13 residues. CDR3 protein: CASSLFGANTIYF. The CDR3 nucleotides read TGTGCCAGCAGTTTATTTGGGGCAAACACCATATATTTT.